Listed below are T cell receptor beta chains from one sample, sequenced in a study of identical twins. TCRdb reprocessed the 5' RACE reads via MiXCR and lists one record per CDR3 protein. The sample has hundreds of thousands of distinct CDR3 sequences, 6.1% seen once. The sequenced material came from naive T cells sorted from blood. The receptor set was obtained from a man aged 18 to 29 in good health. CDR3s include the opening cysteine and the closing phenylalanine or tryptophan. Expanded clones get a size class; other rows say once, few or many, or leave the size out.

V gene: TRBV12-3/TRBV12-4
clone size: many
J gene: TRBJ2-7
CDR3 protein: CASSLGPKDEQYF

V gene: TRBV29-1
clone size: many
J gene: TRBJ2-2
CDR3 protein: CSGRRGSNTGELFF

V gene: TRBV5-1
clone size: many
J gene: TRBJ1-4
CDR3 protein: CASSLGAASNEKLFF

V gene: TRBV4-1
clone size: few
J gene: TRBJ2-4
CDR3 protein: CASSQGGARAKNIQYF

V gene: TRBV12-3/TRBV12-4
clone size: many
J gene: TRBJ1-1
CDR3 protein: CASTPEGEVGTEAFF

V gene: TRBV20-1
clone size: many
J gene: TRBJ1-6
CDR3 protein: CSARRGQANSPLHF

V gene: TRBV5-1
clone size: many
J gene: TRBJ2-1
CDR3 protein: CASSLADRYYNEQFF

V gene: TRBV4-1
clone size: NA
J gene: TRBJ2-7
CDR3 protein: CASSQHSSYEQYF

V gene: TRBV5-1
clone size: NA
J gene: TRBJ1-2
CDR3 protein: CASSPPGQGSSSYTF

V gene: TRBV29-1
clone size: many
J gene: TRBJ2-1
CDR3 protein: CSEIGSGRAGEQFF

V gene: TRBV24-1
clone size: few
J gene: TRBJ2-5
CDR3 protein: CATSDLMTPQETQYF

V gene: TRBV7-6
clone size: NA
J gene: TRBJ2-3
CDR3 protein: CASSTAQGASTDTQYF

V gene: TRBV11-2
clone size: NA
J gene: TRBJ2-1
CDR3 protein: CASSLDQAGAYNEQFF

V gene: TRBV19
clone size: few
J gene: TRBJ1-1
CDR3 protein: CASSTGLRTEAFF

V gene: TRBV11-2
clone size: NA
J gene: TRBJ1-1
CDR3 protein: CASSLGGGGVTEAFF

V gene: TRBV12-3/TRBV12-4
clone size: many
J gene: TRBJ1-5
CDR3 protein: CASSPRVWGNDQPQHF

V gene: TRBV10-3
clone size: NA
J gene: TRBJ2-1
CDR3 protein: CAISLGGGGRNSYNEQFF

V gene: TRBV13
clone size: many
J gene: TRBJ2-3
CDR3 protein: CASSQLAGEVDTQYF

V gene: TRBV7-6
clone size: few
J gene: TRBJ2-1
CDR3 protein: CASSEGLAGDYNEQFF

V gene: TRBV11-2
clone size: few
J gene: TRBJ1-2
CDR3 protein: CASSQHQGAFGGYTF

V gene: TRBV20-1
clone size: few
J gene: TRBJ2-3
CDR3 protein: CSARDPAGGSDTQYF

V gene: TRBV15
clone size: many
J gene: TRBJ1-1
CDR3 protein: CATSRDPTLSTEAFF

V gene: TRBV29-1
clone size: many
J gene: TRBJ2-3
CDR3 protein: CSVGVAGLTDTQYF

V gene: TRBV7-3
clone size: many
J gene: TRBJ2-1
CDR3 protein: CASSLGLAINNEQFF

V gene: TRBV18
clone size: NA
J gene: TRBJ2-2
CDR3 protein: CASSPNRDTGELFF

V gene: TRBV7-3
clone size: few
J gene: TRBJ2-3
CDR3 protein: CASSLNRETDTQYF

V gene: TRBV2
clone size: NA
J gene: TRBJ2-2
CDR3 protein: CASTGDVAGTNTGELFF

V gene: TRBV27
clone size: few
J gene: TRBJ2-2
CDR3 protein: CASNLDGFNTGELFF

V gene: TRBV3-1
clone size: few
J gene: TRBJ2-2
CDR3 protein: CASSQVHGRGSGELFF

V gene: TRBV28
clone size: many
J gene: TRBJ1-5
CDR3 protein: CASSVGTRYSNQPQHF

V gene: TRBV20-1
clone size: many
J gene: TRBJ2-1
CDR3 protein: CSARDLRAEDYNEQFF

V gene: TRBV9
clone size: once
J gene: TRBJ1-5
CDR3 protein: CASSVGGGVQPQHF

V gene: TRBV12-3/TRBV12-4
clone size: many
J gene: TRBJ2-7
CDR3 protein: CASSLAEGPYEQYF

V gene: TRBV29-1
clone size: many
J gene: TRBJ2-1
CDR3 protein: CSAEGSHNEQFF

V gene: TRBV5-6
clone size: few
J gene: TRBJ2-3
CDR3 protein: CASSLARTPDRSDTQYF

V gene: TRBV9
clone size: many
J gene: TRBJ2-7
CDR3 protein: CASSPGRLHLYEQYF

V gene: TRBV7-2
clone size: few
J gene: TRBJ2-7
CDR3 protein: CASSLGRLADEQYF

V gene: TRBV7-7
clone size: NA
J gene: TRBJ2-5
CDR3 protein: CASSAGGLGAETQYF

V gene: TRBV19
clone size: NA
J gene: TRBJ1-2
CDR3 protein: CASSMSGGNYGYTF

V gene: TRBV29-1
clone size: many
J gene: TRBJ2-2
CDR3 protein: CSARTVNTGELFF

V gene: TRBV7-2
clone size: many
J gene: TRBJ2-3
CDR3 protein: CASSPRPVTQYF

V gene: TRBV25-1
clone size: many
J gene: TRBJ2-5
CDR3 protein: CASSDRGFQETQYF

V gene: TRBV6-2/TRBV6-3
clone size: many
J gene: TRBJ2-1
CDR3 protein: CASSGTAYNEQFF

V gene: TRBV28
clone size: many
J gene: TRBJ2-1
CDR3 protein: CASVLGGSYNEQFF

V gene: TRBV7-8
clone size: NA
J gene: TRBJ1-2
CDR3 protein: CASSVGANYGYTF

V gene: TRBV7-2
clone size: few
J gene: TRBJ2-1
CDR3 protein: CASGGWSEQFF

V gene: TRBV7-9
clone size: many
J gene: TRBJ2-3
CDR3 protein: CASSSPPAADTQYF

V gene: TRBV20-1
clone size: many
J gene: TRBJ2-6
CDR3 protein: CSARGGTPGLHRSGANVLTF

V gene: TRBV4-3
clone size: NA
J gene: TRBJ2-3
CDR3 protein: CASSQDSPSGKLTDTQYF

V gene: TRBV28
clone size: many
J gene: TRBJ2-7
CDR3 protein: CASSRGLVEQYF

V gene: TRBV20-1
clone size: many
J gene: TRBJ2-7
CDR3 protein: CSGGRESYEQYF

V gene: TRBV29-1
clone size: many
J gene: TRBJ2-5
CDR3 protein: CSVEPPETQYF

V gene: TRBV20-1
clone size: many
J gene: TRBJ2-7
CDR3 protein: CAHLAPTGEQYF

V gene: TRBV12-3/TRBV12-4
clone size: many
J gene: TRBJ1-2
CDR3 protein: CASHRGQLNYGYTF

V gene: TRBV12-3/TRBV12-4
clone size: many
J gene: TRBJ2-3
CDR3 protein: CASSPSNPGADTQYF